One and the same sample provided the 9 T cell receptor beta chains below, sequenced in a study of cytotoxic CD8 clonotypes in ibrutinib-treated CLL. Profiling relied on immunoSEQ multiplex PCR, and the TCRdb table lists in-frame clones only, not all of them. The sample shows about 180,000 clones, about four fifths of them seen only once. Material: PBMCs, obtained after 24 months of ibrutinib treatment. The receptors were sampled from a human donor with chronic lymphocytic leukemia.

V usage is TRBV5-6 and J usage is TRBJ1-1; D is uncertain. The CDR3 spans 13 residues. Trimming removed 0 bases from V and 5 bases from J, with 8 bases in between. In germline, CDR1 is SGHDT, CDR2 YYEEEE. The CDR3 DNA is TGTGCCAGCAGCTTGGGGGGTTGGACTGAAGCTTTCTTT. This translates into CASSLGGWTEAFF.

The chain uses TRBV30 and TRBJ1-1; 9 bases line up with TRBD1. V lost 4 bases and J lost 4; bases outside the gene matches: 7. CDR1 and CDR2 from the germline V gene are GTSNPN and SVGIG (reference sequence). The CDR3 extends over 14 amino acids. The CDR3 sequence is CAWTRQGGATEAFF. The CDR3 DNA reads as TGTGCCTGGACCCGACAGGGGGGGGCCACTGAAGCTTTCTTT. The variable domain in full, completed from reference TRBV30 and TRBJ1-1, reads SQTIHQWPATLVQPVGSPLSLECTVEGTSNPNLYWYRQAAGRGLQLLFYSVGIGQISSEVPQNLSASRPQDRQFILSSKKLLLSDSGFYLCAWTRQGGATEAFFGQGTRLTVV.

This clone is a singleton in its sample. CDR3 nucleotide sequence: TGTGCCAGCAGTTACTCGATAGCTGCCCCCTACGAGCAGTACTTC. It specifies CASSYSIAAPYEQYF. V usage is TRBV6-5 and J usage is TRBJ2-7, with D unresolved. CDR3 size: 15 residues. V was cut by 0 bases and J by 2 bases, with 11 bases left in between. Per the germline V gene, CDR1 is MNHEY and CDR2 is SVGAGI.

This clone was seen a few times. V and J are TRBV12-5 and TRBJ1-1; the D is unclear. The CDR3 has 13 residues. Trimming left V 1 base short and J 1 base short, with 4 bases between. The germline V gene encodes CDR1 LGHNT and CDR2 FRNRAP. The CDR3 bases are TGTGCTAGTGGTTTGGCGACGAACACTGAAGCTTTCTTT. The encoded protein is CASGLATNTEAFF.

The CDR3 spells CASNNPGQGAVGYTF. The CDR3 DNA is TGTGCCAGTAATAACCCGGGACAGGGGGCGGTTGGCTACACCTTC. The chain links TRBV19 to TRBJ1-2; 12 bases are shared with TRBD1. The germline CDR1 and CDR2 sequences are LNHDA and SQIVND (reference sequence). V was pared by 7 bases and J by 7 bases, with 10 bases of the junction left unmatched. CDR3 length: 15 residues.

This chain uses TRBV30 with TRBJ1-2, with D uncertain. V shed 2 bases and J shed 3 bases, with 10 bases lying between them. The CDR3 loop spans 13 amino acids. CDR1 is GTSNPN, CDR2 SVGIG, per germline (reference sequence). This CDR3 is CAWSPSPYYGYTF. CDR3 in DNA: TGTGCCTGGAGTCCATCCCCATACTATGGCTACACCTTC.

The gene calls are TRBV19 and TRBJ1-5; D not certain. The CDR3 length is 12 residues. Per the germline V gene, CDR1 is LNHDA and CDR2 is SQIVND (reference sequence). Trimming removed 1 base from V and 11 bases from J, with 9 bases in between. CDR3 protein: CASSIGGRAQHF. The DNA for the CDR3 is TGTGCCAGTAGTATAGGAGGAAGGGCCCAGCATTTT.

The chain uses TRBV5-1 and TRBJ2-1; 9 positions match TRBD2. CDR1 and CDR2 from the germline V gene are SGHRS and YFSETQ. The CDR3 length is 17 residues. V was pared by 1 base and J by 5 bases, with 10 bases of the junction left unmatched. CDR3 nucleotides: TGCGCCAGCAGCTTGAGATCGCGGGGGGGAACTCACAATGAGCAGTTCTTC. It translates to CASSLRSRGGTHNEQFF.

This clone occurred once. The J gene is TRBJ2-1, the V gene TRBV19, with D possibly matching TRBD1 (5 bases). V was pared by 3 bases and J by 0 bases, with 9 bases between. CDR1 is LNHDA, CDR2 SQIVND, per germline (reference sequence). The CDR3 has 15 residues. CDR3 residues: CASSIGHSSYNEQFF. The CDR3 DNA reads TGTGCCAGTAGTATTGGACACAGCTCCTACAATGAGCAGTTCTTC.